The rows below give T cell receptor beta chains drawn from one sample of a study of OX40 agonist ivuxolimab in advanced cancers. Method: immunoSEQ multiplex PCR; TCRdb's copy keeps in-frame clones and lacks some. The sample consists of tens of thousands of clones, 84% of them appearing once. Sequencing used CD4+ or CD8+ T cells sorted from blood, obtained in a trial of the OX40 agonist ivuxolimab. The receptors originated from an adult with an advanced solid tumor such as melanoma, head and neck, liver or kidney cancer. The CDR3 runs from the conserved cysteine through the conserved F or W. D genes are given only for firm matches.

j_gene,v_gene,d_gene,CDR3aa
TRBJ2-1,TRBV14,.,CASSQGYQQFF
TRBJ2-1,TRBV13,.,CASSLIRNEQFF
TRBJ1-4,TRBV6-1,.,CASSGGPFGSNEKLFF
TRBJ1-2,TRBV29-1,.,CSVEVYPSHYGYTF
TRBJ2-7,TRBV11-2,.,CASSFRQGLDRTYEQYF
TRBJ1-2,TRBV19,TRBD1,CASSMADRGAFGYTF
TRBJ1-2,TRBV6-6,.,CASSYGDYGYTF
TRBJ2-4,TRBV28,TRBD1,CASSHDRDVGNIQYF
TRBJ2-1,TRBV9,TRBD2,CASSDGLAGGNEQFF
TRBJ2-3,TRBV12-5,TRBD2,CASGTTSGGPPTDTQYF
TRBJ1-4,TRBV27,.,CASSPLRGSNEKLFF
TRBJ2-7,TRBV7-8,.,CASSRTGYEQYF
TRBJ2-7,TRBV19,TRBD1,CASSFGQGPTYEQYF
TRBJ2-1,TRBV2,.,CASRTGNEQFF
TRBJ2-5,TRBV19,TRBD1,CASSWGQGQETQYF
TRBJ2-7,TRBV11-2,TRBD2,CASSPPGLAASEQYF
TRBJ1-1,TRBV19,.,CASSLQGNTEAFF
TRBJ2-1,TRBV19,.,CASSMGLYNEQFF
TRBJ2-1,TRBV11-3,.,CASSFGGWDEQFF
TRBJ2-7,TRBV4-1,TRBD2,CASSQTSGSYEQYF
TRBJ2-7,TRBV5-6,TRBD1,CASSLGVTGGIRWEQYF
TRBJ2-3,TRBV5-5,.,CASSLTRSSTDTQYF
TRBJ1-1,TRBV28,TRBD1,CASILQGENTEAFF
TRBJ1-1,TRBV7-6,TRBD1,CASSAGQGLNTEAFF
TRBJ2-1,TRBV28,.,CASSSRSSIKFF
TRBJ2-2,TRBV4-1,.,CASSPSTGELFF
TRBJ1-2,TRBV7-9,.,CASSLGAPTNYGYTF
TRBJ2-1,TRBV12-5,TRBD2,CASGFLIRGGNNEQFF
TRBJ2-3,TRBV4-1,.,CASSQETGADTQYF
TRBJ2-2,TRBV7-9,TRBD2,CASSRILAGANTGELFF
TRBJ1-2,TRBV19,.,CASSEFSFNYGYTF
TRBJ2-1,TRBV28,.,CASTLYGGDEQFF
TRBJ2-2,TRBV27,.,CASSTLGELFF
TRBJ2-3,TRBV9,.,CASSITGGTQDTQYF
TRBJ2-7,TRBV5-4,.,CASSLAGRGYEQYF
TRBJ1-3,TRBV28,TRBD1,CASSRGLSDRGHSGNTIYF
TRBJ2-1,TRBV29-1,.,CSVERSSYNEQFF
TRBJ1-3,TRBV19,.,CASSIALISGNTIYF
TRBJ2-6,TRBV27,.,CASRPVGTGANVLTF
TRBJ1-1,TRBV30,.,CAWSVVGNTEAFF
TRBJ1-3,TRBV6-5,TRBD1,CASSLDRGLGNTIYF
TRBJ2-7,TRBV27,TRBD1,CASSLSGTGGYEQYF
TRBJ2-2,TRBV28,TRBD2,CASSLAGDEGGELFF
TRBJ2-3,TRBV9,.,CASSPGTPDTQYF
TRBJ1-1,TRBV6-5,TRBD1,CASSWDRETGHTEAFF
TRBJ2-2,TRBV11-3,.,CASSLGLGELFF
TRBJ2-1,TRBV25-1,TRBD1,CASSSGTGVPEQFF
TRBJ2-7,TRBV7-8,.,CASSGEVTYEQYF
TRBJ1-1,TRBV11-2,.,CASSSLYTEAFF
TRBJ2-5,TRBV6-5,TRBD1,CASSSGTGGQETQYF
TRBJ2-5,TRBV6-1,.,CASGLRVDVETQYF
TRBJ2-5,TRBV7-6,.,CASSSSDMEQTQYF